These 12 T cell receptor beta chains share one sample of origin, sequenced in a study of blood T cell repertoires in COVID-19. Repertoires were generated with immunoSEQ multiplex PCR, while TCRdb's copy carries only in-frame clones and drops some. The profile shows roughly 23,000 clones, about 91% of them singletons. Sequencing was performed on peripheral blood. Receptor source: a woman in her seventies with active COVID-19.

This clone appeared a single time. The chain joins TRBV6-5 to TRBJ2-5, with D perhaps matching TRBD2 (5 bases). Germline V CDR1 and CDR2: MNHEY, SVGAGI. Trimming took 7 bases from V and 1 from J, leaving 10 bases between them. The length of the CDR3 is 13 residues. The CDR3 nucleotides are TGTGCCAGCAAGCGGACGGCCCAAGAGACCCAGTACTTC. Protein sequence: CASKRTAQETQYF.

This chain links TRBV20-1 with TRBJ2-7; D is unclear. Per the germline V gene, CDR1 is DFQATT and CDR2 is SNEGSKA (reference sequence). Between the trimmed V and J ends, which lost 2 bases and 7 bases, there was a span of 6 bases. The CDR3 covers 10 residues. CDR3 region: CSARIQEQYF. The CDR3 region has the DNA TGCAGTGCTAGAATCCAGGAGCAGTACTTC.

The chain has TRBV3-1 (or the pseudogene TRBV3-2) and TRBJ1-2; 7 nucleotides align to TRBD1. The CDR3 runs 18 residues. V dropped 3 bases and J dropped 0; count of bases not matched to a gene: 13. CDR1 is LGHDT, CDR2 YNNKEL, per germline (reference sequence). The CDR3 bases are TGTGCCAGCAGCCAGACGTCCGGGGCAGGGGGATCTAACTATGGCTACACCTTC. It codes for CASSQTSGAGGSNYGYTF.

This chain connects TRBV28 to TRBJ2-7; a weak D match, TRBD2 (7 bases). V was shortened by 3 bases and J by 2 bases, with 14 bases between the two germline ends. The CDR3 is 15 residues long. The germline V gene has CDR1 MDHEN and CDR2 SYDVKM. CDR3 residues: CASSFWAGGPYEQYF. The CDR3 nucleotides read TGTGCCAGCAGTTTTTGGGCCGGGGGGCCCTACGAGCAGTACTTC.

The chain is built from TRBV28 and TRBJ1-2; D perhaps matches TRBD1 (6 bases). With 6 bases removed from V and 3 bases from J, the gap between germline ends came to 8 bases. Germline values: CDR1 MDHEN, CDR2 SYDVKM. This CDR3 spans 12 amino acids. The CDR3 DNA sequence: TGTGCCAGCAGCAGGGGTGACTATGGCTACACCTTC. Translated: CASSRGDYGYTF.

The J gene is TRBJ2-5, the V gene TRBV7-9; 7 bases are shared with TRBD2. Unmatched junction bases numbered 7, after V lost 2 bases and J lost 4 bases. CDR3 length: 15 residues. Germline CDR1 SEHNR, CDR2 FQNEAQ (reference sequence). The CDR3 region is CASSLPAGVGETQYF. The CDR3 DNA reads as TGTGCCAGCAGCTTACCCGCGGGGGTTGGAGAGACCCAGTACTTC.

The V call is TRBV19, the J call TRBJ2-3; tentatively, D is TRBD2 (5 bases). Germline CDR1 and CDR2: LNHDA and SQIVND (reference sequence). There are 14 residues in the CDR3. V gave up 6 bases and J gave up 0 bases, with 10 bases separating them. The CDR3 loop reads CASRERLSTDTQYF. The CDR3 region has the DNA TGTGCCAGTAGGGAGCGGCTAAGCACAGATACGCAGTATTTT.

The chain couples TRBV9 to TRBJ2-3; perhaps TRBD1 as D (5 bases). Germline CDR1 SGDLS, CDR2 YYNGEE. The CDR3 runs 15 residues. With 0 bases removed from V and 0 bases from J, the gap between germline ends came to 8 bases. CDR3 nucleotide sequence: TGTGCCAGCAGCGTAGGGACACTCAGCACAGATACGCAGTATTTT. Translated, it gives CASSVGTLSTDTQYF.

The V call is TRBV19, the J call TRBJ2-4; TRBD1 matches 7 bases. V was clipped by 5 bases and J by 5 bases; unmatched bases: 9. Germline V gene sequence: CDR1 LNHDA, CDR2 SQIVND (reference sequence). The CDR3 length is 15 residues. The DNA for the CDR3 is TGTGCCAGTAGTGTCGGACAGGTTATCCAAAACATTCAGTACTTC. Its protein product is CASSVGQVIQNIQYF.

The chain links TRBV7-2 to TRBJ2-7; D gene uncertain. The CDR3 is 14 amino acids. Germline V gene sequence: CDR1 SGHTA, CDR2 FQGNSA. V gave up 5 bases and J gave up 0 bases, with 11 bases separating them. CDR3 sequence (DNA): TGTGCCAGCAGCCCAGCGTTTAGCTCCTACGAGCAGTACTTC. It translates to CASSPAFSSYEQYF.

This sequence joins TRBV19 and TRBJ2-1; 7 bases agree with TRBD2. The germline CDR1 and CDR2 sequences are LNHDA and SQIVND (reference sequence). V dropped 3 bases and J dropped 0; count of bases not matched to a gene: 2. The length of the CDR3 is 15 residues. CDR3 residues: CASSISGYSYNEQFF. In nucleotides, the CDR3 is TGTGCCAGTAGTATTAGCGGGTACTCCTACAATGAGCAGTTCTTC.

The chain carries TRBV5-1 and TRBJ1-2, with a tentative D call TRBD1 (5 bases). The germline V gene encodes CDR1 SGHRS and CDR2 YFSETQ. The CDR3 has 14 residues. V was cut by 4 bases and J by 4 bases, with 14 bases left in between. Here the CDR3 reads CASSADPTVYGYTF. In nucleotides, the CDR3 is TGCGCCAGCAGCGCAGACCCGACAGTCTATGGCTACACCTTC. The variable domain in full, with the rest retrieved from reference TRBV5-1 and TRBJ1-2, is KAGVTQTPRYLIKTRGQQVTLSCSPISGHRSVSWYQQTPGQGLQFLFEYFSETQRNKGNFPGRFSGRQFSNSRSEMNVSTLELGDSALYLCASSADPTVYGYTFGSGTRLTVV.